The 17 T cell receptor beta chains reported below all come from one sample, sequenced in a study of T-cell reconstitution after alpha-beta-depleted transplantation in children. Unique molecular identifiers tagged the TCRbeta library. In TCRdb, the PCR reads were re-called with MiXCR into one record per CDR3 protein. This sample yields 9,000 or so distinct CDR3 sequences, of which approximately 15% are seen a single time; about 53% belongs to the top ten. The source was PBMCs, mostly from graft donor cells, collected 60 days after TCRalphabeta/CD19-depleted stem cell transplant. The source is a male patient younger than 18 who had a stem cell transplant for acute lymphoblastic leukemia, so the T cells may come from the graft donor.

This clonotype was detected many times. The rearrangement uses TRBV5-6 and TRBJ2-1; 8 bases match TRBD1. The ends lost 5 bases at V and 1 base at J; junction bases unmatched: 8. The CDR3 sequence is 16 residues long. The germline V gene encodes CDR1 SGHDT and CDR2 YYEEEE. CDR3 sequence reads: CASRTGTGSSYNEQFF. In nucleotides, the CDR3 is TGTGCCAGCAGGACCGGGACAGGTTCATCCTACAATGAGCAGTTCTTC.

This clonotype showed up many times. This chain connects TRBV7-9 to TRBJ2-6, with D perhaps matching TRBD2 (6 bases). Looked up from germline, CDR1 is SEHNR and CDR2 is FQNEAQ (reference sequence). This CDR3 contains 14 residues. V lost 5 bases and J lost 1, with 6 bases in between. The CDR3 loop is CASSRGSGANVLTF. The CDR3 DNA reads as TGTGCCAGCAGCCGGGGGTCTGGGGCCAACGTCCTGACTTTC.

The chain joins TRBV20-1 to TRBJ1-5; D gene ambiguous. Trimming took 4 bases from V and 3 from J, leaving 13 bases between them. From germline, CDR1 is DFQATT and CDR2 SNEGSKA (reference sequence). The CDR3 has 14 residues. For the CDR3, the DNA is TGCAGTGCTACAATAGACATGACCAATCAGCCCCAGCATTTT. Protein sequence: CSATIDMTNQPQHF.

This clonotype was seen repeatedly, ten times or more. The chain combines TRBV24-1 with TRBJ2-7, with TRBD2 matching over 7 bases. CDR3 size: 15 residues. The germline gives CDR1 KGHDR, CDR2 SFDVKD. Trimming took 4 bases from V and 2 from J; bases not matched to a gene: 7. In nucleotides, the CDR3 is TGTGCCACCAGTGACCATACTAGCGCAACCTACGAGCAGTACTTC. This encodes CATSDHTSATYEQYF.

This clonotype has at least ten counts. V usage is TRBV11-2 and J usage is TRBJ2-3; possibly TRBD1 for D (5 bases). The CDR3 extends over 17 amino acids. V lost 2 bases, J lost 1 base, and 16 bases lay in between. Germline CDR1 is SGHAT and CDR2 is FQNNGV. CDR3 residues: CASSLNPVDTGTDTQYF. The CDR3 nucleotides are TGTGCCAGCAGCTTAAATCCTGTGGACACAGGCACAGATACGCAGTATTTT.

At least ten counts were recorded for this clonotype. The rearrangement joins TRBV5-1 to TRBJ2-4; D call uncertain. CDR1 is SGHRS, CDR2 YFSETQ, per germline. This CDR3 has 16 amino acids. V gave up 4 bases and J gave up 0 bases, with 14 bases separating them. CDR3: CASSGTNDLAKNIQYF. Here the CDR3 DNA reads TGCGCCAGCAGCGGCACTAATGACCTAGCCAAAAACATTCAGTACTTC.

This chain links TRBV19 with TRBJ2-7; 9 bases are shared with TRBD1. Germline assignment: CDR1 LNHDA and CDR2 SQIVND (reference sequence). The ends lost 8 bases at V and 2 bases at J; junction bases unmatched: 4. This CDR3 contains 13 residues. This CDR3 reads CASGRTGAYEQYF. DNA for the CDR3: TGTGCCAGTGGGAGGACAGGGGCCTACGAGCAGTACTTC.

The sample holds many counts of this clonotype. The J gene is TRBJ2-1, the V gene TRBV5-6; the D is unclear. V shed 4 bases and J shed 1 base, with 15 bases lying between them. The V gene's germline CDR1 is SGHDT and CDR2 YYEEEE. CDR3 length: 16 residues. CDR3 sequence reads: CASSIMTVGSYNEQFF. The CDR3 DNA reads as TGTGCCAGCAGCATCATGACGGTGGGTTCCTACAATGAGCAGTTCTTC.

This clonotype has ten or more counts. The V call is TRBV6-5, the J call TRBJ1-4; tentatively, D is TRBD1 (6 bases). The V gene lost 5 bases and the J gene lost 5 bases, with 12 bases spanning the gap. This CDR3 region has 14 residues. Looked up from germline, CDR1 is MNHEY and CDR2 is SVGAGI. The CDR3: CASSQTGLNEKLFF. CDR3 coding DNA: TGTGCCAGCAGTCAGACAGGCCTCAATGAAAAACTGTTTTTT.

This clonotype was counted ten times or more. The chain has TRBV4-3 and TRBJ1-1; weak D call: TRBD1 (6 bases). The CDR3 runs 15 residues. CDR1 is LGHNA, CDR2 YSLEER, per germline. Trimming pared 0 bases from V and 1 base from J, leaving 9 bases between. CDR3 DNA sequence: TGCGCCAGCAGCCAAGATAGACAGGCGAACACTGAAGCTTTCTTT. It codes for CASSQDRQANTEAFF.

This rearrangement joins TRBV28 to TRBJ2-5; no reliable D call. In germline, CDR1 is MDHEN, CDR2 SYDVKM. This CDR3 has 13 amino acids. V was clipped by 6 bases and J by 5 bases, with 13 bases between them. DNA for the CDR3: TGTGCCAGCAGCCTTTCGCACGGCGAGACCCAGTACTTC. Protein product: CASSLSHGETQYF.

The chain joins TRBV5-5 to TRBJ1-1; D is unclear. V was shortened by 3 bases and J by 2 bases, with 5 bases between the two germline ends. Germline CDR1 SGHKS, CDR2 YYEKEE (reference sequence). The CDR3 contains 12 residues. CDR3 loop: CASSYLNTEAFF. Here the CDR3 DNA reads TGTGCCAGCAGCTACCTAAACACTGAAGCTTTCTTT.

The J gene is TRBJ2-3, the V gene TRBV7-2, with 8 bases identical to TRBD2. V shed 2 bases, J shed 0 bases, and the junction held 4 bases outside the gene matches. Germline values: CDR1 SGHTA, CDR2 FQGNSA. This CDR3 comprises 16 residues. The CDR3 loop reads CASSLQAGASTDTQYF. CDR3 nucleotides: TGTGCCAGCAGCTTACAAGCGGGGGCTAGCACAGATACGCAGTATTTT.

This clonotype was picked up many times. The chain links TRBV6-5 to TRBJ2-1, with 14 bases fitting TRBD2. Germline V lookup: CDR1 MNHEY, CDR2 SVGAGI. V dropped 0 bases and J dropped 1; count of bases not matched to a gene: 5. CDR3 length: 19 amino acids. CDR3 DNA sequence: TGTGCCAGCAGTTACTCGAGCGGACTAGCGGGGGGATCCTACAATGAGCAGTTCTTC. It specifies CASSYSSGLAGGSYNEQFF.

At least ten counts were recorded for this clonotype. The rearrangement uses TRBV7-9 and TRBJ2-7, with D unresolved. This CDR3 has 14 residues. The germline CDR1 and CDR2 sequences are SEHNR and FQNEAQ (reference sequence). Trimming removed 1 base at V and 0 bases at J, with 7 bases between. The DNA for the CDR3 is TGTGCCAGCAGCTTAGGGACCAGCTCCTACGAGCAGTACTTC. Encoded protein: CASSLGTSSYEQYF.

The chain is built from TRBV7-8 and TRBJ2-6; TRBD1 aligns across 9 bases. Trimming took 6 bases from V and 6 from J; bases not matched to a gene: 9. Germline-derived CDR1 and CDR2 are SGHVS and FQNEAQ. This CDR3 is 16 amino acids long. The CDR3 loop is CASRNTGGAMANVLTF. DNA for the CDR3: TGTGCCAGCAGAAACACAGGGGGCGCCATGGCCAACGTCCTGACTTTC.

This clonotype was seen only a few times. The genes are TRBV25-1 and TRBJ2-2, with 9 bases matching TRBD2. Trimming at V came to 1 base and at J to 1 base, leaving 10 bases not matched to a gene. CDR3 length: 19 residues. Germline V gene lookup returns CDR1 MGHDK and CDR2 SYGVNS. The CDR3 nucleotides are TGTGCCAGCAGTGAATGGGATAGCGGGGGCCTCTTGAACACCGGGGAGCTGTTTTTT. Amino acids: CASSEWDSGGLLNTGELFF.